This T cell receptor (beta chain) was recovered during a study of cytomegalovirus exposure and HLA in healthy donors (dated by TCRdb to about 2017). Looking at the study overall: In an earlier analysis of around 540 of the donors, 276 Gb of sequence data and 100 million or so unique TCR beta sequences from roughly 200 million T cells were reported. An early release covering 500 to 750 HLA-typed donors comprised approximately 300 gigabases of sequencing data and tens of millions of unique TCR sequences. Of the roughly 400 genotyped donors, around 81% fell in the genetic ancestry cluster associated with self-reported Caucasian donors. The aim of the study was to test whether cataloging public T cell receptors could identify signatures of past pathogen exposure. The T cell repertoires of around 670 subjects were profiled by immunosequencing and related to cytomegalovirus serostatus. Besides the first cohort of hundreds of subjects, a separate validation cohort made up of over 100 different subjects was used. To predict cytomegalovirus infection status, the study brought together high-throughput TCR immunosequencing, statistical association of individual TCRs with disease status, and machine learning. A later analysis re-analyzed previously published TCR beta repertoires from several hundred donors and added high-resolution HLA genotyping to study TCR occurrence patterns. Rather than using new phenotypic data, the later analysis identified candidate immune exposures from TCR beta sequences and from how often those sequences occurred across donors. To decide whether each TCR beta V gene segment behaved as functional or pseudogenic, an earlier analysis of 587 of the donors relied on high-throughput TCR beta sequencing. Donor age, sex, ethnicity and CMV serostatus were collected together with the repertoire data. Genome-wide SNP genotypes for about 65% of the 666 donors were used in a later genetic analysis, which treated that subset as a discovery cohort. All discovery cohort repertoires had been generated using a single sequencing platform. Class I and class II HLA loci were covered by the typing at four-digit resolution. Typing coverage differed by locus: A, B, C, DRB1 and DQB1 were typed in roughly 620-640 donors, DQA1 in 522, DPA1 in around 580, and DPB1 in just under 490. A few DR-DQ haplotypes were treated as single units for association and clustering because of strong linkage in the cohort. Among around 400 genotyped donors of the cohort, an average of approximately 240,000 unique TCR beta nucleotide sequences were sequenced per donor, roughly 18% of them non-productive.

The CDR3 sequence holds 14 residues, the cysteine and phenylalanine included. Kept here is only the CDR3 DNA, which spans 42 bases and is read in frame from base 1. CDR1 and CDR2 are read off the germline V gene (reference sequence) as SGHNT and YYREEE. V sheds 0 bases and J sheds 5 bases, leaving 12 bases between their ends. The cohort consisted of approximately 670 healthy bone marrow donors. All cohort members were sampled while nominally healthy, although unrecorded immune exposures were likely present. The donor tested CMV seronegative, placing the donor among the 350 to 400 seronegative members of the cohort. Each donor provided a peripheral blood sample, and peripheral blood mononuclear cells were used for TCR beta sequencing. The Qiagen DNeasy Blood Extraction Kit was used to extract genomic DNA from the blood cell samples. The study at large found these results: CMV serostatus was the only immune exposure information available for the cohort. In a later analysis, around 17,000 TCR beta sequences were associated with specific HLA alleles at a false discovery rate of 0.05. Strong co-occurrence of HLA alleles, especially DR and DQ, made assigning TCR associations to individual alleles difficult. In vitro tests confirmed that a few of the cytomegalovirus-associated TCR beta chains recognize cytomegalovirus antigens. Broadly in line with IMGT annotations, most TCR beta V segments showed up in productive rearrangements about 90% or about 30% of the time in an earlier analysis of several hundred of the donors. Sequencing depth was assumed to be roughly uniform across donors in the presence/absence analyses, though that assumption may not hold. In a later analysis, most CMV-associated TCR beta chains were found to appear HLA-restricted, with HLA associations seemingly driven largely by CMV exposure. Linkage disequilibrium might explain the correlated functional status among segregating V segments, but an unknown experimental factor could not be excluded. Over 15 rarely observed V segments, including chromosome 9 orphons, were excluded from the earlier analysis of about 500 of the donors because counts were too low. The cohort was sequenced for TCR beta chains only, and without alpha or paired-chain data the features that could be detected were limited. The sequencing pipeline was judged likely to have produced a cluster of highly shared sequence variants as a technical artifact. In both the original and validation cohorts, the classifier was reported to diagnose cytomegalovirus status with high specificity and sensitivity. According to a later analysis, parvovirus B19, influenza, CMV and Epstein-Barr virus appeared linked to several top co-occurrence clusters. The study gave a list of about 160 TCR beta chains associated with cytomegalovirus. The authors suggested that the approach could potentially be generalized to other disease states and immunological phenotypes. Compared with the roughly 700-donor mean, donors in an Asian-associated ancestry cluster had fewer N-insertions in productive TCRs, according to a later genetic analysis. Compared with equally common non-associated chains, HLA-associated TCR beta chains in a later analysis were more clonally expanded and had lower generation probabilities. A further reported finding was that TCR beta sequences accurately predicted the HLA-A and HLA-B alleles for most subjects in the first cohort. Because the 87-base-pair reads could not distinguish some IMGT-functional V segments, including TRBV6-2 and TRBV6-3, those segments were excluded. V-gene and J-gene trimming of TCR beta chains was associated with a missense DCLRE1C variant in a later genetic analysis, and the association was replicated in an independent cohort. In a later analysis, the rate of TCR association differed among HLA loci, with DRB1 alleles having the most associated TCRs and HLA-C alleles having the fewest. Across donors, most TCR sequences were observed very rarely, whereas some public TCRs were present in many individuals. Because HLA typing was unavailable for some donors at each locus, only the typed subset was used in association tests.

The library was produced with the immunoSEQ multiplex PCR assay. For the multiplex PCR, a mixture combining 60 forward primers for TCR Vbeta segments and 13 reverse primers for TCR Jbeta segments was used. The CDR3 region of rearranged TCR beta genes was amplified from genomic DNA by a multiplex PCR assay. The amplified TCR beta libraries were sequenced on the Illumina HiSeq System as 87-base-pair reads. For the original study's pipeline: A later analysis counted some 80 million unique TCR beta chains across the 550 to 800 repertoires, and roughly 10 million of these chains were shared by at least two donors. Raw reads were error-corrected and collapsed into unique sequences with a nearest-neighbor algorithm that merged closely related sequences to remove PCR and sequencing errors. Alignment of CDR3 sequences to IMGT reference sequences was used to assign V, D and J gene segments. Each retained sequence needed at least a six-nucleotide match to both a V gene segment and a J gene segment. Rearrangements were classified as productive when the CDR3 lacked stop codons and remained in frame with V and J, and all other rearrangements were classified as non-productive. Following IMGT convention, CDR3 was defined as the stretch from the second conserved V-encoded cysteine to the conserved J-encoded phenylalanine. The earlier analysis of fewer than 750 of the donors excluded sequences that lacked an unambiguous match to a single V gene segment. An earlier analysis of fewer than 750 of the donors classified V segments as functional when productive rearrangements were above 56.7% and as segregating when the standard deviation between donors was above 5%. A statistical classification framework was built to diagnose cytomegalovirus status from the catalog of TCR beta chain sequences. V and J gene assignment, in a later analysis, came from comparing TCR nucleotide sequences with IMGT/GENE-DB human TR gene sequences. Using the TCRdist pipeline, a later analysis assigned CDR3 sequences along with most-parsimonious VDJ recombination scenarios. In a later analysis, every TCR beta chain was defined by the combination of its CDR3 amino acid sequence and its V-gene family, and reads without a unique V-gene family were dropped. As a way to deal with suspected cross-contamination and a sequencing artifact, a later analysis dropped 450 to 600 nucleotide sequences that were highly shared and had low generation probability. In a later analysis, a clonal expansion index was calculated for each public chain from normalized within-repertoire ranks of inferred template counts. In a later analysis, generation probabilities were computed with a VDJ recombination model fitted to out-of-frame rearrangements, and the resulting probabilities were checked against IGoR. A later analysis scored TCR-TCR, TCR-HLA and TCR-CMV co-occurrence with hypergeometric tests, applying a repertoire-size bias correction to TCR pairs. To estimate false discovery rates, a later analysis permuted the HLA or CMV assignments 20 times. In a later analysis, co-occurring TCRs were grouped using DBSCAN, with TCRdist sequence similarity added in when clustering inside HLA-allele-positive subsets. Repertoires with fewer than 30,000 or more than 120,000 public chains were left out of co-occurrence clustering, as were five repertoires with anomalous nucleotide sharing. The immuneACCESS repertoire file appears here via TCRdb, limited to in-frame rearrangements. These files lack a portion of the clones; in checked studies, under half of the deficit traces to unresolved V genes, and the cause of the others is not known. The V and J calls and the clone size are those of that table, but D and trimming were determined from the DNA. In all, the sample holds roughly 120,000 clones, and around 80% of those were seen once. The ten top clones hold less than 0.25% of the sample.

A note on this clone: Its antigen specificity is not known. The record has no base qualities; no much larger clone is one base away.

Recombination linked TRBV5-4 to TRBJ2-7; TRBD2 is a weak D gene call, 7 bases matching. This clonotype was sampled from a man aged 45-60 years in good health and CMV-seronegative. The sequencing sample was made of PBMCs. The CDR3 sequence is CASSLAAGAHEQYF. The sequenced DNA: TGTGCCAGCAGCTTGGCCGCGGGGGCCCACGAGCAGTACTTC. The CDR3 plus the reference TRBV5-4 and TRBJ2-7 genes for the other parts give the full variable domain: ETGVTQSPTHLIKTRGQQVTLRCSSQSGHNTVSWYQQALGQGPQFIFQYYREEENGRGNFPPRFSGLQFPNYSSELNVNALELDDSALYLCASSLAAGAHEQYFGPGTRLTVT.